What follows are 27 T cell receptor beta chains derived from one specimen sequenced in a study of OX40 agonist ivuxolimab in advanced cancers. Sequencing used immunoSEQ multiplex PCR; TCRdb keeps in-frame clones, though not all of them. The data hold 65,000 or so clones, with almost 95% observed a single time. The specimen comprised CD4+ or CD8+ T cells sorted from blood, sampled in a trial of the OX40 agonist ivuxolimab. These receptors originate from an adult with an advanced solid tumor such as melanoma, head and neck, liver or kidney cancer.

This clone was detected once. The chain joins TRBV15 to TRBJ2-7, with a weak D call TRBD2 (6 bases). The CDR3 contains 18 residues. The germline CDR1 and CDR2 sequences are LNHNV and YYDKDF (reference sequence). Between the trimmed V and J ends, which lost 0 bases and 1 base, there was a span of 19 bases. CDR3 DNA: TGTGCCACCAGCAGAGATCGGGCCCTCGCGGGACCATCCTACGAGCAGTACTTC. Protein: CATSRDRALAGPSYEQYF.

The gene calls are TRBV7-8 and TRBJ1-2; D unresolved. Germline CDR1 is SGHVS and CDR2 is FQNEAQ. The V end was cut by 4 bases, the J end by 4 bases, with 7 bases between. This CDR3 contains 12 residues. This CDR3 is CASSSGRYGYTF. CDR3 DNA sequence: TGTGCCAGCAGCTCCGGTCGCTATGGCTACACCTTC.

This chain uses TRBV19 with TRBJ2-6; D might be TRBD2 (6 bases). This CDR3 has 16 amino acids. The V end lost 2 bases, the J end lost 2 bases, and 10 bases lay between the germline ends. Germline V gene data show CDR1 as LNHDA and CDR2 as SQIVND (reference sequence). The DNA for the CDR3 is TGTGCCAGTAGTATAAATTCGGGGGCTGGGGCCAACGTCCTGACTTTC. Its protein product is CASSINSGAGANVLTF.

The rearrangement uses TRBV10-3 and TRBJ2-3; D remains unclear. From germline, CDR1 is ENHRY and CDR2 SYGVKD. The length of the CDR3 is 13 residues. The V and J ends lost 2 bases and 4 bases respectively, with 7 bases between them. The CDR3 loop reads CAISEVSADTQYF. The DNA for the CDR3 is TGTGCCATCAGTGAGGTTTCAGCAGATACGCAGTATTTT.

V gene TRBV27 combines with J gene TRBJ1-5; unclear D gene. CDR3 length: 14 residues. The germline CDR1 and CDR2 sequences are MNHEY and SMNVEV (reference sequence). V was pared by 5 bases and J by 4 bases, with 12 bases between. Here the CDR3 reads CASSPLGVNQPQHF. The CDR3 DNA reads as TGTGCCAGCAGTCCCCTTGGGGTAAATCAGCCCCAGCATTTT.

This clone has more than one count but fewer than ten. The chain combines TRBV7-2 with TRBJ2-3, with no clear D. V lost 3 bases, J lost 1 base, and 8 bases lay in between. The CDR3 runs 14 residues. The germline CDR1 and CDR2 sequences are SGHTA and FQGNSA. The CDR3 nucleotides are TGTGCCAGCAGCTTTTCGGCCGGCACAGATACGCAGTATTTT. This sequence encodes CASSFSAGTDTQYF. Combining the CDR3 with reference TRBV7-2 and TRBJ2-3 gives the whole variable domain GAGVSQSPSNKVTEKGKDVELRCDPISGHTALYWYRQSLGQGLEFLIYFQGNSAPDKSGLPSDRFSAERTGGSVSTLTIQRTQQEDSAVYLCASSFSAGTDTQYFGPGTRLTVL.

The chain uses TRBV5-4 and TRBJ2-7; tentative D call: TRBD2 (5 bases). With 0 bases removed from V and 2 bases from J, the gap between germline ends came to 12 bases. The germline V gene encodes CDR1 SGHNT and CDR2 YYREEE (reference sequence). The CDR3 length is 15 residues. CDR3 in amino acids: CASSLAGSHPYEQYF. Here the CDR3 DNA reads TGTGCCAGCAGCTTGGCGGGGTCTCATCCCTACGAGCAGTACTTC.

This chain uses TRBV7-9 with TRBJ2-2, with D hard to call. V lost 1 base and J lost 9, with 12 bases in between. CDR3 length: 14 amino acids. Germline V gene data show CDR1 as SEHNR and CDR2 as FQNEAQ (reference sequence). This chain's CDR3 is CASSLDLEGRELFF. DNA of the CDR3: TGTGCCAGCAGCTTAGATTTAGAAGGCCGGGAGCTGTTTTTT.

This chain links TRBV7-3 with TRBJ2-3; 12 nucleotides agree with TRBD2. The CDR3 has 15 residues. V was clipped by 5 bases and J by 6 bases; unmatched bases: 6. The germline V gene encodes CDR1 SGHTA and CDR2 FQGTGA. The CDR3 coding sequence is TGTGCCAGCAGCCCGACTAGCGGGAGACGGGATACGCAGTATTTT. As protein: CASSPTSGRRDTQYF. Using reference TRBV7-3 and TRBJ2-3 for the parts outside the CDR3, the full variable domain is GAGVSQTPSNKVTEKGKYVELRCDPISGHTALYWYRQSLGQGPEFLIYFQGTGAADDSGLPNDRFFAVRPEGSVSTLKIQRTERGDSAVYLCASSPTSGRRDTQYFGPGTRLTVL.

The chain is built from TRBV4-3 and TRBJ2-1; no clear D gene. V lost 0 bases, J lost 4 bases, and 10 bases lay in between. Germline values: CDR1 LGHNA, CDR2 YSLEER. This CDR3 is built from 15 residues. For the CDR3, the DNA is TGCGCCAGCAGCCAAGATGGCAGGTTATACAATGAGCAGTTCTTC. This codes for CASSQDGRLYNEQFF.

In DNA form, the CDR3 reads TGTGCCAGCAGTCGAGGGGAGCCCCAGCATTTT. The encoded protein is CASSRGEPQHF. This sequence joins TRBV6-6 and TRBJ1-5; D possibly corresponds to TRBD1 (5 bases). CDR3 length: 11 residues. CDR1 is MNHNY and CDR2 is SVGAGI in the germline V gene (reference sequence). V was pared by 5 bases and J by 8 bases, with 7 bases between.

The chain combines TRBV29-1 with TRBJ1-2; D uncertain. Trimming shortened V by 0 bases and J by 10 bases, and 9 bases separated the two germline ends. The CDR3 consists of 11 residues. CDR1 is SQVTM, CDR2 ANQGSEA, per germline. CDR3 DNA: TGCAGCGTTGAAGATCTTCATGACTACACCTTC. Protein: CSVEDLHDYTF. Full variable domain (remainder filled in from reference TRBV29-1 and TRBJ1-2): SAVISQKPSRDICQRGTSLTIQCQVDSQVTMMFWYRQQPGQSLTLIATANQGSEATYESGFVIDKFPISRPNLTFSTLTVSNMSPEDSSIYLCSVEDLHDYTFGSGTRLTVV.

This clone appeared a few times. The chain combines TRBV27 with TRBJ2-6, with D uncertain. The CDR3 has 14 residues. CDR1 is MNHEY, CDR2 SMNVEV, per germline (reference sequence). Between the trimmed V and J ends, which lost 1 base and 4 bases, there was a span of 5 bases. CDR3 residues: CASSLLGGANVLTF. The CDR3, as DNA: TGTGCCAGCAGTTTATTAGGAGGGGCCAACGTCCTGACTTTC. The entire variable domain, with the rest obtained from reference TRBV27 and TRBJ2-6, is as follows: EAQVTQNPRYLITVTGKKLTVTCSQNMNHEYMSWYRQDPGLGLRQIYYSMNVEVTDKGDVPEGYKVSRKEKRNFPLILESPSPNQTSLYFCASSLLGGANVLTFGAGSRLTVL.

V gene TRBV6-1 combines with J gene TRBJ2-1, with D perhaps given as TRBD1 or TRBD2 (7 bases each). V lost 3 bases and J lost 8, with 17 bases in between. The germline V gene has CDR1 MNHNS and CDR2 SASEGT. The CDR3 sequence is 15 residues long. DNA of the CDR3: TGTGCCAGCAGTGAGTTTGCAGGGGGGGTGGATGAGCAGTTCTTC. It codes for CASSEFAGGVDEQFF.

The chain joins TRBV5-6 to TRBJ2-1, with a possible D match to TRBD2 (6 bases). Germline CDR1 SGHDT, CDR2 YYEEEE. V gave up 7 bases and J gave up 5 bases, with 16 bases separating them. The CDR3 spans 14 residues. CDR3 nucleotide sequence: TGTGCCAGCTCCTGGGGGGACTCTCACAATGAGCAGTTCTTC. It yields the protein CASSWGDSHNEQFF.

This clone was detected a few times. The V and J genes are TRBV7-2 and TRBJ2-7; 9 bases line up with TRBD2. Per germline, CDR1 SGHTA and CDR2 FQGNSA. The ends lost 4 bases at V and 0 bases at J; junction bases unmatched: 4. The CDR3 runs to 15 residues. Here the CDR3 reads CASSWASGTSYEQYF. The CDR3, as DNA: TGTGCCAGCAGCTGGGCTAGCGGGACCTCCTACGAGCAGTACTTC.

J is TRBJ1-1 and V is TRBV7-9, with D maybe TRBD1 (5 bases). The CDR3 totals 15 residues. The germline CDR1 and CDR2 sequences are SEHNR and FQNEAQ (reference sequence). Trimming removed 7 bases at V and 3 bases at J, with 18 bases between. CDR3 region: CASTSGGRGDTEAFF. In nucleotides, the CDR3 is TGTGCCAGCACTTCGGGGGGAAGGGGTGACACTGAAGCTTTCTTT.

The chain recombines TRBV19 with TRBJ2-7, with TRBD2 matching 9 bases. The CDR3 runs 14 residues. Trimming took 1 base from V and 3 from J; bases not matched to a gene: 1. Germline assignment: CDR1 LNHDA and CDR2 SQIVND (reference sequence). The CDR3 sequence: CASSIASGVYEQYF. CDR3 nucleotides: TGTGCCAGTAGTATAGCTAGCGGGGTCTACGAGCAGTACTTC.

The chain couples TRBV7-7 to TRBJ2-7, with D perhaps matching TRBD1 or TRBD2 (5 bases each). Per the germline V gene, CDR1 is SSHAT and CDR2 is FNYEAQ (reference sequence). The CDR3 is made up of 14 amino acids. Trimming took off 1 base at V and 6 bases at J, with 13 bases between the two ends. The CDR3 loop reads CASSLGGWGSEQYF. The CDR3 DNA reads TGTGCCAGCAGCTTAGGGGGGTGGGGGTCCGAGCAGTACTTC.

The chain's CDR3 is CASSARTASYTEAFF. The CDR3 nucleotides read TGCGCCAGCAGCGCCCGGACAGCCAGCTACACTGAAGCTTTCTTT. The rearrangement uses TRBV5-1 and TRBJ1-1; D may be TRBD1 (6 bases). Germline CDR1 reads SGHRS; CDR2 reads YFSETQ. The CDR3 has 15 residues. Trimming removed 4 bases from V and 3 bases from J, with 16 bases in between.

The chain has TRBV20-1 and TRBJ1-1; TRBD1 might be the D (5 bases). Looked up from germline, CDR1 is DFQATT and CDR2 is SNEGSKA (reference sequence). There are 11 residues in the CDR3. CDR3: CGGRVGTEAFF. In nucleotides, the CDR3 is TGCGGAGGCAGGGTAGGCACTGAAGCTTTCTTT.

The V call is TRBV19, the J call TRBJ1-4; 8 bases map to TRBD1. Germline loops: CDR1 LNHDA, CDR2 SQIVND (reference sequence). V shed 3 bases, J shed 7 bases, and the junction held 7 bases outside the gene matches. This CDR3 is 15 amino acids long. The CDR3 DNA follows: TGTGCCAGTAGTATTTCTGCAGGGGGCGGTGAAAAACTGTTTTTT. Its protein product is CASSISAGGGEKLFF.

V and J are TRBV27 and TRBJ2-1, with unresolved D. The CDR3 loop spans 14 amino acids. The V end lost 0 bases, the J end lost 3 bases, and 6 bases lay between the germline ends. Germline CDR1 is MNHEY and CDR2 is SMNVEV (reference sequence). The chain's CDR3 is CASSLSGYYNEQFF. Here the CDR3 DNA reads TGTGCCAGCAGTTTATCGGGGTACTACAATGAGCAGTTCTTC.

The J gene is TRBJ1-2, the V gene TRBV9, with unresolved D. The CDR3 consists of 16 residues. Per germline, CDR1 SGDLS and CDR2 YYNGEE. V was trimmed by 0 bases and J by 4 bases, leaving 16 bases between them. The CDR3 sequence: CASSVGIRHEGYGYTF. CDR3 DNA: TGTGCCAGCAGCGTAGGAATCCGACACGAGGGCTATGGCTACACCTTC. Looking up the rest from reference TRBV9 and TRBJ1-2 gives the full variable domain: DSGVTQTPKHLITATGQRVTLRCSPRSGDLSVYWYQQSLDQGLQFLIQYYNGEERAKGNILERFSAQQFPDLHSELNLSSLELGDSALYFCASSVGIRHEGYGYTFGSGTRLTVV.

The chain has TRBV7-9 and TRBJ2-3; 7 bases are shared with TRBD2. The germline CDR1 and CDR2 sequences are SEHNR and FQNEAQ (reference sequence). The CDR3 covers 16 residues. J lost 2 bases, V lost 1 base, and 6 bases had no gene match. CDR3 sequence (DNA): TGTGCCAGCAGCTTAGATCAGCGGGGATACACAGATACGCAGTATTTT. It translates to CASSLDQRGYTDTQYF.

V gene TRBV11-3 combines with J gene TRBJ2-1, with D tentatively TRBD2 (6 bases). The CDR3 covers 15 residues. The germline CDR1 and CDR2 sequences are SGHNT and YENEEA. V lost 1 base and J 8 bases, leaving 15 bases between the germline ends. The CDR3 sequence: CASSLGAGPRDEQFF. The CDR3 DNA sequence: TGTGCCAGCAGCTTAGGGGCGGGGCCTCGGGATGAGCAGTTCTTC.

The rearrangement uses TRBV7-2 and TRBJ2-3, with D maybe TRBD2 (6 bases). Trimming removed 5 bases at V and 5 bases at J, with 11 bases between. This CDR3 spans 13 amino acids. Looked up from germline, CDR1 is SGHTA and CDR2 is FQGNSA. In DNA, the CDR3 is TGTGCCAGCAGCACTTGGGGGGAAGATACGCAGTATTTT. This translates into CASSTWGEDTQYF.